This T cell receptor beta chain was retrieved from a study of CD8 T cells in Susac syndrome. Germline V gene sequence: CDR1 DFQATT, CDR2 SNEGSKA (reference sequence). V was pared by 4 bases and J by 3 bases, with 22 bases between. The CDR3 consists of 16 residues. The study sequenced TCR beta in blood CD8+ and CD4+ T cells. Random-hexamer reverse transcription was applied to 0.5 to 1 ug RNA. An immunoSEQ multiplex PCR amplified TCR beta CDR3 over 54 Vbeta and 13 Jbeta. Using its own MiXCR run on the immunoSEQ multiplex PCR reads, TCRdb lists one record per CDR3 protein. The sample includes some 150,000 distinct CDR3 sequences, approximately 95% of them seen just once.

Sequencing used CD8+ T cells from PBMCs. This clonotype was sampled from a human donor in good health. The chain is built from TRBV20-1 and TRBJ2-7; D not resolved. The CDR3 spells CSAKNLEVVTGYEQYF. DNA for the CDR3: TGCAGTGCTAAAAACCTTGAGGTGGTCACCGGCTACGAGCAGTACTTC.